This record covers a single T cell receptor (beta chain). This specimen belongs to a study of control samples from healthy donors and cancer patients. Measured with immunoSEQ multiplex PCR; TCRdb has only the in-frame clones, and not every one. This sample has about 140,000 clones; under 95% occur once, and the top ten carry roughly 14%. The CDR3 consists of 17 residues. In germline, CDR1 is SGHDN, CDR2 FVKESK. Trimming stripped 4 bases from V and 0 bases from J, with 13 bases between. This receptor was identified in a man aged 40-50 years in good health. The chain couples TRBV14 to TRBJ1-6; D remains unclear. The sequencing sample was made of blood. CDR3 bases: TGTGCCAGCAGCCTCCGGGCTTGGCGCTCCTATAATTCACCCCTCCACTTT. Encoded protein: CASSLRAWRSYNSPLHF.